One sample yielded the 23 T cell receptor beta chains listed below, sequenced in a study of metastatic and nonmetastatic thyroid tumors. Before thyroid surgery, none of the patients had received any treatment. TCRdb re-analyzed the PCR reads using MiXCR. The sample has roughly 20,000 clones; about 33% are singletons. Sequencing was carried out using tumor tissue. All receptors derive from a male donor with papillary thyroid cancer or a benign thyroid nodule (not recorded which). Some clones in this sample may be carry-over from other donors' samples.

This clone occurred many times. CDR3 region: CASSFRASYTGELFF. CDR3 nucleotides: TGTGCCAGCAGTTTCCGGGCCAGCTACACCGGGGAGCTGTTTTTT. The chain is built from TRBV6-1 and TRBJ2-2; no clear D gene. This CDR3 has 15 amino acids. The V and J ends lost 5 bases and 3 bases respectively, with 13 bases between them. CDR1 and CDR2 (germline): MNHNS, SASEGT.

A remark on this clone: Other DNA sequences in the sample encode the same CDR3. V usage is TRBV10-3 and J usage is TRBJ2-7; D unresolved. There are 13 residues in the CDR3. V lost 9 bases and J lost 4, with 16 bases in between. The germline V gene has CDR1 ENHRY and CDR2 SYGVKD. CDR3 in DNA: TGTGCCATACGAGGCAGGTCCTCATACGAGCAGTACTTC. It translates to CAIRGRSSYEQYF.

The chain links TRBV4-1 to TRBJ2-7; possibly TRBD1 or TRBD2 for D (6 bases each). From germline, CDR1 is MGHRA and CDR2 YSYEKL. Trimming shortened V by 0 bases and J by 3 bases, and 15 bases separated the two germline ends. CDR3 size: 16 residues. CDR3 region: CASSQEVSGGFYEQYF. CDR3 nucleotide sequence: TGCGCCAGCAGCCAAGAGGTTTCCGGGGGCTTCTACGAGCAGTACTTC.

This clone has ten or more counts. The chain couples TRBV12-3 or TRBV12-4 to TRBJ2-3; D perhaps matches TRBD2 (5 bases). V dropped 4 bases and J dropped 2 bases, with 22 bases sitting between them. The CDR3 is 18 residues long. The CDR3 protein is CASSSLGSEDHYTDTQYF. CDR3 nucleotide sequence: TGTGCCAGCAGTTCCCTGGGGAGCGAAGACCATTACACAGATACGCAGTATTTT.

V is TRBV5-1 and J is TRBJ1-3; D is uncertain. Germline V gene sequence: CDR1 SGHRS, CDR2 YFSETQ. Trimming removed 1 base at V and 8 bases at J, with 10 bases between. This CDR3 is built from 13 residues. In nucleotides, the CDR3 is TGCGCCAGCAGCTTGCATTGCCGATACACCATATATTTT. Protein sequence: CASSLHCRYTIYF.

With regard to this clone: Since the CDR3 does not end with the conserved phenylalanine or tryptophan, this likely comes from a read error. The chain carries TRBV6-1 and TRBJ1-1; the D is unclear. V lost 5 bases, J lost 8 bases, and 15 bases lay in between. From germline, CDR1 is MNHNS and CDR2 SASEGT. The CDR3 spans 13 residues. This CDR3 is CASSSDARSEAFL. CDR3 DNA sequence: TGTGCCAGCAGTAGCGACGCACGTTCGGAAGCTTTCTTA.

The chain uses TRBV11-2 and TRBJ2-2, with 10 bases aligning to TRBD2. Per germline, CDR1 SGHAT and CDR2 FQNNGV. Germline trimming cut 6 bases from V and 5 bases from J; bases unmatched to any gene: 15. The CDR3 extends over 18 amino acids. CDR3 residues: CASSPFQGAGGRTGELFF. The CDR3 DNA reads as TGTGCCAGCAGTCCATTCCAAGGAGCGGGAGGGAGGACCGGGGAGCTGTTTTTT.

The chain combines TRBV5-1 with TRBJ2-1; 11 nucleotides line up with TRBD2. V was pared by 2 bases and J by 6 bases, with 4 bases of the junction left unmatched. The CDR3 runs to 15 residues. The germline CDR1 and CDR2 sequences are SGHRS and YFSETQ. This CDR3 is CASSFTLAGGNEQFF. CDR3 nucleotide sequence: TGCGCCAGCAGCTTTACCCTAGCGGGAGGCAATGAGCAGTTCTTC.

The CDR3 spells CASSQDLAAEAREQFF. The CDR3 region has the DNA TGCGCCAGCAGCCAAGATCTAGCGGCGGAGGCGCGTGAGCAGTTCTTC. The chain links TRBV4-1 to TRBJ2-1, with 7 bases aligning to TRBD2. The CDR3 runs 16 residues. Germline V lookup: CDR1 MGHRA, CDR2 YSYEKL. With 0 bases clipped from V and 9 bases from J, the junction kept 11 bases outside the gene matches.

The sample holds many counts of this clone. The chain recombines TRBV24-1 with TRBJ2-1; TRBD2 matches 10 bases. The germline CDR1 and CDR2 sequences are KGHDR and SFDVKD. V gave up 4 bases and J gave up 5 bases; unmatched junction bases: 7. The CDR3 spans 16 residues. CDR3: CATSDRVLAGDNEQFF. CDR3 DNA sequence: TGTGCCACCAGTGACCGGGTCCTAGCGGGAGACAATGAGCAGTTCTTC.

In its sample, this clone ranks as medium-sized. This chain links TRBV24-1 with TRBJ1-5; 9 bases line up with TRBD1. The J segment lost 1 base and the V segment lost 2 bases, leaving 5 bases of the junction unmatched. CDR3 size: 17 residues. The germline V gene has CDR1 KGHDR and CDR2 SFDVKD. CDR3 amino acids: CATSDSTTGGSNQPQHF. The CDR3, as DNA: TGTGCCACCAGTGATTCTACGACAGGGGGGAGCAATCAGCCCCAGCATTTT.

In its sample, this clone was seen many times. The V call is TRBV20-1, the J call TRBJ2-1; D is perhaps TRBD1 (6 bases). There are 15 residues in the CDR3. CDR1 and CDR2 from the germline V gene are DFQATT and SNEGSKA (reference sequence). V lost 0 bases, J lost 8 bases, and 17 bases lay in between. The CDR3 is CSARDLRAWTDEQFF. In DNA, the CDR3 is TGCAGTGCTAGAGATCTGAGGGCCTGGACAGATGAGCAGTTCTTC.

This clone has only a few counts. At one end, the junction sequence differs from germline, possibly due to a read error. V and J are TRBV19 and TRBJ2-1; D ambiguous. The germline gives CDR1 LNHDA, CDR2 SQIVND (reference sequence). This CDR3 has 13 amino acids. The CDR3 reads CANSTILCDEQFF. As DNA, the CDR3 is TGTGCCAATAGTACCATTCTATGCGATGAGCAGTTCTTC.

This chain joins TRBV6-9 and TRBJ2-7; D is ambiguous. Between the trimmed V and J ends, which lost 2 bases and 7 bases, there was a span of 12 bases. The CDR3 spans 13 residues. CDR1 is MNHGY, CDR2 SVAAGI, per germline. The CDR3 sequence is CASSYTSDREQYF. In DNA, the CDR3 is TGTGCCAGCAGTTATACCAGTGATCGGGAGCAGTACTTC.

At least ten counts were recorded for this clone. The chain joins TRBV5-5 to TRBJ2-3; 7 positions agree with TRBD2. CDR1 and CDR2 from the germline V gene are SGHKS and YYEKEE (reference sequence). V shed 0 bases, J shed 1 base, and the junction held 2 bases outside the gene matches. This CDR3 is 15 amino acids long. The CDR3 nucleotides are TGTGCCAGCAGCTTGGTCCTAGCGGGCACAGATACGCAGTATTTT. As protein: CASSLVLAGTDTQYF.

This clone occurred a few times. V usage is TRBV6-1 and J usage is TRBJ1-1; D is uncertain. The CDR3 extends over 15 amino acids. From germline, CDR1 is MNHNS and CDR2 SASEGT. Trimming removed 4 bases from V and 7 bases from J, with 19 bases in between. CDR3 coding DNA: TGTGCCAGCAGTGGGCTGCAGCCACTATCGGGTGAAGCTTTCTTT. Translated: CASSGLQPLSGEAFF.

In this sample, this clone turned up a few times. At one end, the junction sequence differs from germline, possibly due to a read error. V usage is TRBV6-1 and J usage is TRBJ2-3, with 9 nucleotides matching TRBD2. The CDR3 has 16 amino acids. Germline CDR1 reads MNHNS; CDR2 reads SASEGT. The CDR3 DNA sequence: TGTGCCAGCACTGGGAGACTAGCGGACGGCGCAGATACTCAGTATTTT. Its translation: CASTGRLADGADTQYF.

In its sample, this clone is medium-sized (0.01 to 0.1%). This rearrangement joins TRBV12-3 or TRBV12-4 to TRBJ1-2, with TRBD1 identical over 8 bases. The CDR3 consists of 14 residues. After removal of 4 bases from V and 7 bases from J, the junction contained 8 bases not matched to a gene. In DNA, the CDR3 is TGTGCCAGCAGTTCTTCAGGGGGCGCTTTTGGCTACACCTTC. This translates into CASSSSGGAFGYTF.

In nucleotides, the CDR3 is TGTGCCAGCAGCCCACCTAGCGGGCGCACAGGGTGTGCGCAGTTCTTC. Translating gives CASSPPSGRTGCAQFF. The chain employs TRBV11-1 and TRBJ2-1; 8 bases agree with TRBD2. The CDR3 contains 16 residues. Per the germline V gene, CDR1 is SGHAT and CDR2 is FQDESV (reference sequence). The V gene end was trimmed by 5 bases and the J gene end by 12 bases; junction bases not matched to a gene: 18.

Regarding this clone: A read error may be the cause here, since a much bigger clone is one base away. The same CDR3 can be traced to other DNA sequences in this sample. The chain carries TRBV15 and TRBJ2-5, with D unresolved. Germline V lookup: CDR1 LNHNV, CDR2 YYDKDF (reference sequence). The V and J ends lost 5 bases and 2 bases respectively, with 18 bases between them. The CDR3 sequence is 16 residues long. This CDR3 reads CATSQDRGRRQETQYF. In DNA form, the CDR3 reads TGTGCCACCAGCCAAGACCGAGGCAGGCGGCAAGAGACCCAGTACTTC.

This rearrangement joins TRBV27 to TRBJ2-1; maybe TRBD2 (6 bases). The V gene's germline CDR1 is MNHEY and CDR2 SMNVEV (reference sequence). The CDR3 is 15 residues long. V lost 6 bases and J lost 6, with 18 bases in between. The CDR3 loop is CASSPNIGGSNEQFF. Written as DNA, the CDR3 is TGTGCCAGCAGCCCGAACATTGGGGGGTCCAATGAGCAGTTCTTC.

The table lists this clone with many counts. DNA for the CDR3: TGCAGTGCTCTAAGGGGGAAGGAGACCCAGTACTTC. Encoded protein: CSALRGKETQYF. The chain recombines TRBV20-1 with TRBJ2-5; weak D call: TRBD1 (6 bases). The ends were cut back, 5 bases at V and 5 bases at J, with 12 bases in the middle. The length of the CDR3 is 12 residues. In germline, CDR1 is DFQATT, CDR2 SNEGSKA (reference sequence).

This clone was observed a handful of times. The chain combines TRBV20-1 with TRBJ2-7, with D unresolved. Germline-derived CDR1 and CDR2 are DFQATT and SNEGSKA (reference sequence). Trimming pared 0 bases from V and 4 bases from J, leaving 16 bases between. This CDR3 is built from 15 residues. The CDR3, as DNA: TGCAGTGCTAGAGATCTGGCGTGTAGCTCATACGAGCAGTACTTC. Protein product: CSARDLACSSYEQYF.